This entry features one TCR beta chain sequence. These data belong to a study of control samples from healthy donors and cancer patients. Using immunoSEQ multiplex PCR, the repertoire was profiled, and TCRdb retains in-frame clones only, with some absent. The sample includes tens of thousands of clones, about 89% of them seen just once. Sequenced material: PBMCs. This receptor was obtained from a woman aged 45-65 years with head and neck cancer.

CDR3 protein: CASSPSTSGGPSTDTQYF. The CDR3 DNA sequence: TGCGCCAGCAGCCCCTCGACTAGCGGGGGGCCAAGCACAGATACGCAGTATTTT. The chain employs TRBV4-1 and TRBJ2-3, with TRBD2 identical over 13 bases. The CDR3 is made up of 18 amino acids. The V and J ends lost 4 bases and 0 bases, in that order; junction bases with no gene match: 7. Germline CDR1 is MGHRA and CDR2 is YSYEKL.